This T cell receptor beta chain derives from a study of CD8+ T cells in alopecia areata. Isolation of CD4+ and CD8+ T cells from PBMCs was achieved by sorting. cDNA reverse transcribed from extracted RNA served as the sequencing template. Data came from immunoSEQ multiplex PCR; TCRdb stores just in-frame clones and leaves some out. The sample includes 110,000 or so clones, approximately 59% of them seen just once. This CDR3 is built from 15 residues. With 6 bases removed from V and 2 bases from J, the gap between germline ends came to 16 bases. Germline CDR1 and CDR2: SEHNR and FQNEAQ (reference sequence). Findings of the study overall: Relative to normal scalp, lesional scalp, especially alopecia totalis/universalis, showed higher clonality. When scalp samples are sequenced, resident alphabeta T cells of normal skin are also captured.

As for this clone: The antigen is not known.

The chain recombines TRBV7-9 with TRBJ2-5, with D perhaps TRBD2 (6 bases). The origin of this receptor is a human donor in good health. Sequenced input: CD8+ T cells sorted from blood. CDR3 loop: CASRGLAGRQETQYF. The CDR3 DNA sequence: TGTGCCAGCAGGGGTTTGGCGGGGAGGCAAGAGACCCAGTACTTC.